Below are 10 T cell receptor beta chains sequenced from a single sample in a study of shared clonotypes between healthy human individuals. In the naive CD8 group, cells lacked CD45RO and were positively selected for CCR7, so terminally differentiated effector memory CD45RA+ cells were left out. Some clones are missing from TCRdb's copy, which holds only in-frame ones; the method was immunoSEQ multiplex PCR. The table records about 1.9 million clones, just over 90% of them present only once. The sequencing input was naive CD8+ T cells from PBMCs. The receptors derive from a man aged 18 to 30 in good health. Some clones in this sample may be carry-over from other donors' samples.

This chain connects TRBV11-2 to TRBJ2-3, with 8 positions matching TRBD1. Per the germline V gene, CDR1 is SGHAT and CDR2 is FQNNGV. The J segment lost 3 bases and the V segment lost 5 bases, leaving 4 bases of the junction unmatched. The CDR3 is made up of 14 amino acids. In DNA form, the CDR3 reads TGTGCCAGCAGCGCCCGACAGGGGACAGATACGCAGTATTTT. Protein sequence: CASSARQGTDTQYF. Full variable domain (missing parts from reference TRBV11-2 and TRBJ2-3): EAGVAQSPRYKIIEKRQSVAFWCNPISGHATLYWYQQILGQGPKLLIQFQNNGVVDDSQLPKDRFSAERLKGVDSTLKIQPAKLEDSAVYLCASSARQGTDTQYFGPGTRLTVL.

This chain connects TRBV6-1 to TRBJ2-2; tentatively, D is TRBD1 (5 bases). Germline V gene lookup returns CDR1 MNHNS and CDR2 SASEGT. V was clipped by 10 bases and J by 5 bases, with 20 bases between them. The CDR3 covers 15 residues. The CDR3 region has the DNA TGTGCCATTACTTTGACAGTCTATTCAACCGGGGAGCTGTTTTTT. Its protein is CAITLTVYSTGELFF.

This clone was found once. The CDR3: CASSLAAYLSSYNEQFF. The CDR3 DNA reads TGTGCCAGCAGCTTAGCGGCCTACCTTAGCTCCTACAATGAGCAGTTCTTC. The genes are TRBV11-2 and TRBJ2-1; the D is unclear. The germline V gene encodes CDR1 SGHAT and CDR2 FQNNGV. This CDR3 has 17 residues. V was shortened by 1 base and J by 0 bases, with 13 bases between the two germline ends.

Worth noting for this clone: Additional DNA sequences in this sample encode the identical CDR3. The chain has TRBV28 and TRBJ2-7; D is unclear. Per the germline V gene, CDR1 is MDHEN and CDR2 is SYDVKM. The CDR3 has 11 residues. Deletions cut 3 bases from V and 4 bases from J, with 4 bases between. The CDR3 DNA reads TGTGCCAGCAGTTTCGGTTACGAGCAGTACTTC. Translating it yields CASSFGYEQYF. Full variable domain (outside the CDR3, taken from reference TRBV28 and TRBJ2-7): DVKVTQSSRYLVKRTGEKVFLECVQDMDHENMFWYRQDPGLGLRLIYFSYDVKMKEKGDIPEGYSVSREKKERFSLILESASTNQTSMYLCASSFGYEQYFGPGTRLTVT.

This chain uses TRBV6-1 with TRBJ2-7; 15 positions agree with TRBD2. V shed 6 bases, J shed 6 bases, and the junction held 3 bases outside the gene matches. Germline assignment: CDR1 MNHNS and CDR2 SASEGT. This CDR3 has 14 residues. CDR3 protein: CASRKGLAGGEQYF. CDR3 bases: TGTGCCAGCAGAAAGGGACTAGCGGGAGGCGAGCAGTACTTC.

The gene calls are TRBV5-6 and TRBJ1-3, with D unresolved. The CDR3 has 16 amino acids. The V and J ends lost 5 bases and 0 bases respectively, with 15 bases between them. The germline CDR1 and CDR2 sequences are SGHDT and YYEEEE. The CDR3 protein is CASSLGSEGSGNTIYF. CDR3 nucleotides: TGTGCCAGCAGTTTAGGGTCAGAAGGCTCTGGAAACACCATATATTTT.

The rearrangement uses TRBV28 and TRBJ1-4; 7 nucleotides match TRBD1. The CDR3 consists of 16 residues. The germline V gene has CDR1 MDHEN and CDR2 SYDVKM. V was pared by 2 bases and J by 8 bases, with 11 bases of the junction left unmatched. CDR3 loop: CASSLGWGQGGEKLFF. CDR3 sequence (DNA): TGTGCCAGCAGTTTAGGGTGGGGCCAGGGGGGAGAAAAACTGTTTTTT.

The gene calls are TRBV9 and TRBJ1-2; D unclear. V was shortened by 0 bases and J by 0 bases, with 9 bases between the two germline ends. CDR1 is SGDLS, CDR2 YYNGEE, per germline. The CDR3 runs to 15 residues. The CDR3 DNA reads as TGTGCCAGCAGCGTAGGGTTACATACTAACTATGGCTACACCTTC. Protein: CASSVGLHTNYGYTF. Complete variable domain (other parts from reference TRBV9 and TRBJ1-2): DSGVTQTPKHLITATGQRVTLRCSPRSGDLSVYWYQQSLDQGLQFLIQYYNGEERAKGNILERFSAQQFPDLHSELNLSSLELGDSALYFCASSVGLHTNYGYTFGSGTRLTVV.

This chain connects TRBV9 to TRBJ2-1; D is undetermined. Germline CDR1 reads SGDLS; CDR2 reads YYNGEE. The CDR3 has 13 amino acids. Trimming pared 3 bases from V and 12 bases from J, leaving 16 bases between. This chain's CDR3 is CASSGVSLGGQFF. The DNA of the CDR3 is TGTGCCAGCAGCGGGGTTAGCCTCGGTGGGCAGTTCTTC.

As to this clone: In the same sample, other DNA sequences code for this CDR3. The gene calls are TRBV25-1 and TRBJ1-1, with a tentative D call TRBD1 (5 bases). V lost 3 bases to trimming and J lost 2 bases, with 10 bases between them. Germline values: CDR1 MGHDK, CDR2 SYGVNS. This CDR3 contains 14 residues. The CDR3 DNA follows: TGTGCCAGCAGTGAGGGCAGGGAAAACACTGAAGCTTTCTTT. Translating it yields CASSEGRENTEAFF.